This T cell receptor (beta chain) was recovered during a study of technical replicates of blood from several donors. Here immunoSEQ multiplex PCR was the method, and the copy in TCRdb shows in-frame clones only, minus some. There are around 12,000 clones in the sample; around 92% occur only once, and 7.6% lies in the top ten. The CDR3 consists of 14 residues. Unmatched junction bases numbered 4, after V lost 6 bases and J lost 2 bases. Per the germline V gene, CDR1 is MGHDK and CDR2 is SYGVNS. The chain uses TRBV25-1 and TRBJ2-1; 7 bases line up with TRBD2. This receptor was obtained from a human donor in good health. Sequencing was carried out using PBMCs. The CDR3 here is CASRPAGTYNEQFF. The CDR3 DNA sequence: TGTGCCAGCAGACCAGCGGGAACCTACAATGAGCAGTTCTTC.